This passage covers 3 T cell receptor beta chains from one sample sequenced in a study of T cell responses to AZD1222 COVID-19 vaccine. Some clones are missing from TCRdb's copy, which holds only in-frame ones; the method was immunoSEQ multiplex PCR. This repertoire shows around 140,000 clones, approximately 93% found once; its top ten account for around 12%. Source: peripheral blood, taken after recovery from COVID-19. Receptors originate from an adult who had recovered from COVID-19.

This clone was observed a single time. V is TRBV18 and J is TRBJ1-3; D possibly corresponds to TRBD1 (5 bases). Germline CDR1 reads KGHSH; CDR2 reads LQKENI. V lost 2 bases and J 0 bases, leaving 11 bases between the germline ends. The CDR3 is 16 residues long. The CDR3 DNA is TGTGCCAGCTCACCAGGGACCGGGAGCTCTGGAAACACCATATATTTT. Its translation: CASSPGTGSSGNTIYF.

The V call is TRBV5-1, the J call TRBJ2-5, with 9 bases that match TRBD1. CDR1 and CDR2 from the germline V gene are SGHRS and YFSETQ. CDR3 length: 15 residues. V lost 1 base and J lost 6; bases outside the gene matches: 7. This CDR3 reads CASSLMGQGTKTQYF. For the CDR3, the DNA is TGCGCCAGCAGCTTGATGGGACAGGGTACGAAGACCCAGTACTTC.

V and J are TRBV6-2 or TRBV6-3 and TRBJ2-5, with D possibly TRBD2 on 7 matching bases. V shed 4 bases and J shed 3 bases, with 12 bases lying between them. Germline loops: CDR1 MNHEY, CDR2 SVGEGT. The CDR3 sequence is 14 residues long. The CDR3 here is CASSSGGREETQYF. The CDR3 DNA follows: TGTGCCAGCAGTTCGGGGGGCAGAGAAGAGACCCAGTACTTC.